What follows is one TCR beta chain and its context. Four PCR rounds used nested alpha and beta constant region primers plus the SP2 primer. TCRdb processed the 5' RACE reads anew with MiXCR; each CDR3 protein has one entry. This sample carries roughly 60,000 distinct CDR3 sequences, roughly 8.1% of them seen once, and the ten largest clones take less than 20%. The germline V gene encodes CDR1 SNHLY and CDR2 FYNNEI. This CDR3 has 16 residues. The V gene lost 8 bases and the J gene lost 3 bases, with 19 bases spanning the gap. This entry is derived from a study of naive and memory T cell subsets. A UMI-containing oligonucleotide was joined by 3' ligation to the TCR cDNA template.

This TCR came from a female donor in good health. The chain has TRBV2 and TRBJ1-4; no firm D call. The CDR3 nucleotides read TGTGCCAGCTTTTTAGAACACGGGTCGGCTAATGAAAAACTGTTTTTT. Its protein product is CASFLEHGSANEKLFF.